This note documents a single TCR beta chain sequence. These data are taken from a study of control samples from healthy donors and cancer patients. Germline V lookup: CDR1 MNHEY, CDR2 SMNVEV (reference sequence). Between the trimmed V and J ends, which lost 6 bases and 8 bases, there was a span of 11 bases. The CDR3 is 12 residues long. Here immunoSEQ multiplex PCR was the method, and the copy in TCRdb shows in-frame clones only, minus some. The sample includes approximately 100,000 clones, around 80% of them seen just once. The source material was blood. This clonotype was sampled from a man between 60 and 75 years old in good health. The chain links TRBV27 to TRBJ2-1; a weak D match, TRBD1 (6 bases). The CDR3 DNA sequence: TGTGCCAGCAGCAGGGACAACCATGAGCAGTTCTTC. As protein: CASSRDNHEQFF.